These T cell receptor beta chains were read from a single sample in a study of blood T cell repertoires in COVID-19. The data were produced by immunoSEQ multiplex PCR, yet TCRdb's version contains in-frame clones alone and is incomplete. There are roughly 160,000 clones in the sample; about four fifths occur only once, and approximately 10% lies in the top ten. The sample taken for sequencing was peripheral blood. The receptors here all came from a man between 70 and 80 years old with active or convalescent COVID-19. CDR3s include the opening cysteine and the closing phenylalanine or tryptophan. Fields, in order: clone size, J gene, V gene, D gene, CDR3 protein, CDR3 DNA. A D gene is named only where the DNA matches it firmly. Clone size appears in some rows only: once, few, many, or a class for an expanded clone.

NA	TRBJ2-7	TRBV6-5	TRBD1	CASTRGQGSYEQYF	TGTGCCAGCACCAGGGGGCAGGGCTCCTACGAGCAGTACTTC
NA	TRBJ2-7	TRBV11-2	NA	CASSSRYEQYF	TGTGCCAGCAGCTCTAGATACGAGCAGTACTTC
NA	TRBJ1-1	TRBV5-6	TRBD1	CASSPTTTPGQGSDTEAFF	TGTGCCAGCAGCCCCACCACCACGCCGGGACAGGGATCTGACACTGAAGCTTTCTTT
once	TRBJ2-2	TRBV2	TRBD2	CASKWLAGGGTGELFF	TGTGCCAGCAAATGGCTTGCGGGAGGGGGGACCGGGGAGCTGTTTTTT
NA	TRBJ1-2	TRBV11-2	TRBD1	CASSFLRTGDYGYTF	TGTGCCAGCAGCTTTCTACGGACAGGGGACTATGGCTACACCTTC
NA	TRBJ1-2	TRBV5-8	TRBD1	CASNPQGAYGYTF	TGTGCCAGCAACCCACAGGGGGCCTATGGCTACACCTTC
NA	TRBJ1-1	TRBV6-6	TRBD1	CASSNGQGGSEAFF	TGTGCCAGCAGTAATGGACAGGGAGGATCGGAAGCTTTCTTT
few	TRBJ1-4	TRBV19	NA	CASSMLGAAATNEKLFF	TGTGCCAGTAGTATGCTGGGGGCCGCCGCAACTAATGAAAAACTGTTTTTT
once	TRBJ2-7	TRBV5-1	TRBD1	CASSSGQGKSEQYF	TGCGCCAGCAGTTCCGGACAGGGAAAGAGCGAGCAGTACTTC
NA	TRBJ2-7	TRBV29-1	TRBD2	CSVVRGASYEQYF	TGCAGCGTTGTGCGGGGGGCTTCCTACGAGCAGTACTTC
NA	TRBJ2-1	TRBV7-3	TRBD2	CASSLRAGTSGIASYNEQFF	TGTGCCAGCAGCTTACGGGCCGGGACTAGCGGGATTGCCTCCTACAATGAGCAGTTCTTC
NA	TRBJ2-7	TRBV9	NA	CASSVLGGFFDEQYF	TGTGCCAGCAGCGTACTTGGCGGGTTTTTTGACGAGCAGTACTTC
NA	TRBJ2-7	TRBV2	TRBD1	CASSFPDRVVNEQYF	TGTGCCAGCAGTTTTCCGGACAGGGTAGTGAACGAGCAGTACTTC
NA	TRBJ2-3	TRBV7-3	NA	CASSHRGGPTDTQYF	TGTGCCAGCAGCCACAGGGGGGGACCCACAGATACGCAGTATTTT
NA	TRBJ1-1	TRBV7-9	NA	CASSPRGERTEAFF	TGTGCCAGCAGCCCCCGCGGGGAGCGCACTGAAGCTTTCTTT
NA	TRBJ2-3	TRBV7-2	NA	CASSSQLQGLADTQYF	TGTGCCAGCAGCTCACAGCTTCAGGGGCTTGCAGATACGCAGTATTTT
NA	TRBJ2-2	TRBV24-1	TRBD2	CATSDAGLASITGELFF	TGTGCCACCAGTGACGCGGGACTAGCCTCGATCACCGGGGAGCTGTTTTTT
NA	TRBJ1-4	TRBV7-9	NA	CASTLVRATNEKLFF	TGTGCCAGCACCCTAGTTCGGGCAACTAATGAAAAACTGTTTTTT
NA	TRBJ1-3	TRBV5-1	TRBD1	CASSGTAGNTIYF	TGCGCCAGCAGCGGGACAGCTGGAAACACCATATATTTT
NA	TRBJ2-7	TRBV6-5	TRBD1	CASSPRDRGSEQYF	TGTGCCAGCAGTCCCCGGGACAGGGGCTCCGAGCAGTACTTC
NA	TRBJ2-2	TRBV27	NA	CASSTILIAVNTGELFF	TGTGCCAGCAGTACAATCCTAATAGCGGTAAACACCGGGGAGCTGTTTTTT